Detailed here is one T cell receptor (beta chain). The antigen is not known. At one end the junction does not follow the germline gene, possibly because of a read error. Treatment reported: oral pan-JAK inhibitor, 5-10 mg twice daily. This CDR3 is built from 13 residues. Germline V gene data show CDR1 as SSHAT and CDR2 as FNYEAQ (reference sequence). Extraction and reverse transcription of RNA yielded cDNA as the sequencing template. The data were produced by immunoSEQ multiplex PCR, yet TCRdb's version contains in-frame clones alone and is incomplete. This sample has about 280,000 clones, with over 45% found just once. The sample originates from a study of CD8+ T cells in alopecia areata. Study-level findings and limits: Against the mouse data, patients shared TCRs less clearly, possibly for HLA reasons.

The sample was CD4+ T cells sorted from blood, taken at week 24, from a patient treated with tofacitinib. The receptor's source is a human donor with alopecia areata. The chain combines TRBV7-7 with TRBJ2-1, with D unclear. The DNA of the CDR3 is TGTGCTAGCAGCTTAGCCCTTACGGATGAGCAGTTCTTC. It is translated as CASSLALTDEQFF.